These 13 T cell receptor beta chains originate from one sample sequenced in a study of T-cell memory formation after mild COVID-19. TCRdb recomputed calls from the 5' RACE reads with MiXCR, one row per CDR3 protein. This table holds 430,000 or so distinct CDR3 sequences, 20% to 30% found once. The specimen was PBMCs or a T cell subset sorted from them (not recorded which). The receptors were sampled from an adult woman who had mild COVID-19 (a few samples of this study predate the infection). Cell type and time point are not known.

The chain combines TRBV3-1 with TRBJ2-5; TRBD2 might be the D (5 bases). V lost 0 bases and J 1 base, leaving 9 bases between the germline ends. Germline V gene sequence: CDR1 LGHDT, CDR2 YNNKEL (reference sequence). The CDR3 covers 15 residues. CDR3 in DNA: TGTGCCAGCAGCCAAGAACCCGGGGTCCAAGAGACCCAGTACTTC. Its translation: CASSQEPGVQETQYF.

This chain uses TRBV2 with TRBJ2-5; 11 bases are shared with TRBD2. The CDR3 is 14 residues long. After removal of 6 bases from V and 1 base from J, the junction contained 1 base not matched to a gene. Germline values: CDR1 SNHLY, CDR2 FYNNEI. CDR3 loop: CASRGLAGQETQYF. CDR3 in DNA: TGTGCCAGCAGAGGACTAGCGGGCCAAGAGACCCAGTACTTC.

This clonotype was observed a few times. The chain uses TRBV7-8 and TRBJ2-7, with 8 bases fitting TRBD2. CDR1 SGHVS and CDR2 FQNEAQ come from the germline V gene. The CDR3 is 14 amino acids. The junction had 3 bases not matched to a gene; V was cut back by 1 base and J by 4 bases. The CDR3 protein is CASSLGGLAYEQYF. As DNA, the CDR3 is TGTGCCAGCAGCTTAGGAGGACTAGCTTACGAGCAGTACTTC.

V and J are TRBV6-5 and TRBJ2-5; TRBD2 matches 8 bases. CDR1 is MNHEY and CDR2 is SVGAGI in the germline V gene. This CDR3 spans 16 amino acids. J lost 3 bases, V lost 2 bases, and 8 bases had no gene match. The CDR3 nucleotides are TGTGCCAGCAGTTACCTTAGCGGGAAGATTAAAGAGACCCAGTACTTC. It translates to CASSYLSGKIKETQYF.

The V and J genes are TRBV6-5 and TRBJ1-1; no reliable D call. V was clipped by 6 bases and J by 4 bases, with 15 bases between them. Germline CDR1 and CDR2: MNHEY and SVGAGI. The CDR3 has 14 amino acids. CDR3 nucleotides: TGTGCCAGCAGGGAGGGCAGAGGATTCACTGAAGCTTTCTTT. Translated, it gives CASREGRGFTEAFF.

This chain links TRBV18 with TRBJ1-1, with 9 bases aligning to TRBD1. Per the germline V gene, CDR1 is KGHSH and CDR2 is LQKENI. The CDR3 loop spans 14 amino acids. V gave up 6 bases and J gave up 4 bases; unmatched junction bases: 6. The DNA of the CDR3 is TGTGCCAGCTCGTCGGGGACAGGGCTCACTGAAGCTTTCTTT. Its translation is CASSSGTGLTEAFF.

J is TRBJ2-1 and V is TRBV3-1; 10 nucleotides align to TRBD2. The CDR3 length is 16 residues. Per the germline V gene, CDR1 is LGHDT and CDR2 is YNNKEL (reference sequence). The junction had 11 bases not matched to a gene; V was cut back by 3 bases and J by 9 bases. The CDR3 loop is CASSHVSSGGRSEQFF. For the CDR3, the DNA is TGTGCCAGCAGCCATGTATCTAGCGGGGGACGGAGTGAGCAGTTCTTC.

The chain is built from TRBV12-3 or TRBV12-4 and TRBJ1-4, with 9 bases identical to TRBD1. The ends lost 7 bases at V and 6 bases at J; junction bases unmatched: 3. The CDR3 sequence is 13 residues long. In DNA form, the CDR3 reads TGTGCCAGCAAACAGGGGGCGGATGAAAAACTGTTTTTT. It translates to CASKQGADEKLFF.

The chain has TRBV20-1 and TRBJ1-1; D perhaps matches TRBD1 (5 bases). This CDR3 has 15 amino acids. V lost 3 bases to trimming and J lost 4 bases, with 18 bases between them. Germline assignment: CDR1 DFQATT and CDR2 SNEGSKA (reference sequence). This chain's CDR3 is CSARGMGLRGTEAFF. The CDR3 bases are TGCAGTGCTAGGGGGATGGGGTTGAGGGGCACTGAAGCTTTCTTT.

This chain links TRBV7-3 with TRBJ2-3; possibly TRBD2 for D (5 bases). The germline V and J ends were trimmed by 4 bases and 3 bases, with 17 bases remaining between them. This CDR3 contains 16 residues. Germline CDR1 is SGHTA and CDR2 is FQGTGA. CDR3 nucleotides: TGTGCCAGCAGCTCAGGACCAGGAGGCAGGACAGATACGCAGTATTTT. As protein: CASSSGPGGRTDTQYF.

The chain has TRBV6-5 and TRBJ1-1; D ambiguous. The CDR3 has 14 residues. Trimming took off 2 bases at V and 0 bases at J, with 7 bases between the two ends. Germline V gene sequence: CDR1 MNHEY, CDR2 SVGAGI. CDR3: CASSYKGLNTEAFF. The DNA for the CDR3 is TGTGCCAGCAGTTACAAGGGATTGAACACTGAAGCTTTCTTT.

The chain joins TRBV7-2 to TRBJ2-1; 7 bases match TRBD2. Looked up from germline, CDR1 is SGHTA and CDR2 is FQGNSA. J gave up 6 bases and V 5 bases, and 7 bases lay outside the gene matches. There are 14 residues in the CDR3. CDR3 region: CASSLGRWGNEQFF. DNA for the CDR3: TGTGCCAGCAGCCTCGGGAGGTGGGGCAATGAGCAGTTCTTC.

This sequence joins TRBV4-3 and TRBJ2-7; the D gene could be TRBD1 or TRBD2 (5 bases each). V was pared by 4 bases and J by 4 bases, with 14 bases between. Germline V gene data show CDR1 as LGHNA and CDR2 as YSLEER. The CDR3 contains 14 residues. CDR3 nucleotides: TGCGCCAGCAGCCCGGTCGGGGCGCGTTACGAGCAGTACTTC. Protein product: CASSPVGARYEQYF.